The rows below give T cell receptor beta chains drawn from one sample of a study of EBV T-cell therapy then PD-1 blockade in nasopharyngeal carcinoma. The antigens these receptors bind are not known. Data came from immunoSEQ multiplex PCR; TCRdb stores just in-frame clones and leaves some out. The table records roughly 22,000 clones, 82% of them present only once. Material: CD8+ T cells from blood, obtained at day -245 from a patient whose treatment included autologous EBV-specific T cells and nivolumab. These receptors were obtained from a man aged 35 to 55 with nasopharyngeal carcinoma. The CDR3 runs from the conserved cysteine through the conserved F or W. The D gene is left open where the match is weak. Size is stated for part of the rows, as once, few or many counts, or as a class when the clone is expanded.

D,V,size,CDR3
TRBD1,TRBV6-2/TRBV6-3,-,CASSDDRDYEQYF
TRBD1,TRBV28,-,CASSPRTGSYEQYF
-,TRBV6-2/TRBV6-3,-,CASSLGSGAEQFF
TRBD2,TRBV7-8,-,CASSSRLPGLAGGRYEQYF
-,TRBV5-5,-,CASTEGGNTIYF
TRBD1,TRBV6-4,once,CASSSGTGGNEQFF
-,TRBV6-5,few,CASSHPTDEKLFF
TRBD1,TRBV2,-,CASSEYRGSPLHF
TRBD1,TRBV28,-,CASSSLDREIVYGYTF
-,TRBV19,-,CASSTSATYNEQFF
-,TRBV24-1,-,CATSGSMYNSPLHF
TRBD1,TRBV9,-,CASSTRDSYGYTF
-,TRBV9,-,CASSVGGAETQYF
-,TRBV6-2/TRBV6-3,-,CASSYDWGNGNTIYF
TRBD1,TRBV27,-,CASSSGQGSPEAFF
-,TRBV9,-,CASSVVPGSGYEQYF